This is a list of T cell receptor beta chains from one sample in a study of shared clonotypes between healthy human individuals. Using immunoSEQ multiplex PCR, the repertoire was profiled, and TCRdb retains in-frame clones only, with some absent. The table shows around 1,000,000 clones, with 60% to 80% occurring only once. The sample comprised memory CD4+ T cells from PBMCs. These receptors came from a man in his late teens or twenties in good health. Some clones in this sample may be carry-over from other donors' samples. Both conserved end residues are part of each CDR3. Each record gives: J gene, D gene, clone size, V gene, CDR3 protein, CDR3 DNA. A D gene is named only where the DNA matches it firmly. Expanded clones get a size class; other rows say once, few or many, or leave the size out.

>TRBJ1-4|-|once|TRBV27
CASSSGPGLQIGKLFF
TGTGCCAGCAGTTCAGGACCGGGACTCCAAATCGGAAAACTGTTTTTT
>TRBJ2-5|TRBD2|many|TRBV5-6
CASSAGVQETQYF
TGTGCCAGCAGCGCGGGGGTCCAAGAGACCCAGTACTTC
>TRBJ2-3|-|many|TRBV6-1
CASSGRGAGSTDTQYF
TGTGCCAGCAGTGGCCGGGGGGCGGGGAGCACAGATACGCAGTATTTT
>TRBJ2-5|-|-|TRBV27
CASATFGETQYF
TGTGCCAGCGCGACTTTTGGAGAGACCCAGTACTTC
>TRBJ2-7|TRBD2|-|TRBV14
CASSQDLGLAYEQYF
TGTGCCAGCAGCCAAGATCTGGGACTAGCGTACGAGCAGTACTTC
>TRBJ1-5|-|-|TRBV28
CASSSPRSATNQPQHF
TGTGCCAGCAGTTCTCCCAGATCCGCTACTAATCAGCCCCAGCATTTT
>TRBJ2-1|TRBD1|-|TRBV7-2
CASSLGLQGAWDEQFF
TGTGCCAGCAGCTTAGGTCTGCAGGGGGCGTGGGATGAGCAGTTCTTC
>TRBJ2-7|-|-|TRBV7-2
CASSLARLIGNYEQYF
TGTGCCAGCAGCTTAGCGCGGCTAATTGGTAACTACGAGCAGTACTTC
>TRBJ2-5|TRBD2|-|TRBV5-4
CASSPPGLQETQYF
TGTGCCAGCAGCCCCCCGGGACTACAAGAGACCCAGTACTTC
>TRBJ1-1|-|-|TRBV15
CATSRDLGVGTEAFF
TGTGCCACCAGCAGAGATCTTGGGGTTGGCACTGAAGCTTTCTTT
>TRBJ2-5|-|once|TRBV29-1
CSVAPGETQYF
TGCAGCGTCGCTCCGGGAGAGACCCAGTACTTC
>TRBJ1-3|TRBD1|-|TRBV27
CASSFGGQVASGNTIYF
TGTGCCAGCAGTTTCGGGGGACAGGTAGCTTCTGGAAACACCATATATTTT
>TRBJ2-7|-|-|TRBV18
CASSQGTEPFEQYF
TGTGCCAGCTCACAAGGGACGGAGCCATTTGAGCAGTACTTC
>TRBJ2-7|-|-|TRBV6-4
CASSDLPYEQYF
TGTGCCAGCAGTGATCTCCCCTACGAGCAGTACTTC
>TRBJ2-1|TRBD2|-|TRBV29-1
CSATGTSGSYNEQFF
TGCAGCGCCACAGGGACTAGCGGGTCCTACAATGAGCAGTTCTTC
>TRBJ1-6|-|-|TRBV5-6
CASSPGTSAHNSPLHF
TGTGCCAGCAGCCCCGGGACTTCCGCCCATAATTCACCCCTCCACTTT
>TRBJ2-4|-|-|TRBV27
CASSSTSLAKNIQYF
TGTGCCAGCAGTTCCACGTCCCTAGCCAAAAACATTCAGTACTTC
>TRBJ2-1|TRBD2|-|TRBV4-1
CASSQEVAGVHNEQFF
TGCGCCAGCAGCCAAGAGGTTGCGGGAGTCCACAATGAGCAGTTCTTC
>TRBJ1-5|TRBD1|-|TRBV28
CASPPPAGGREPQHF
TGTGCCAGCCCCCCCCCGGCAGGGGGTAGGGAGCCCCAGCATTTT
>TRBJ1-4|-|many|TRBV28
CASSFGGAGANEKLFF
TGTGCCAGCAGTTTCGGGGGTGCAGGGGCTAATGAAAAACTGTTTTTT
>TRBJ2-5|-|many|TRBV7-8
CASSRDGSRETQYF
TGTGCCAGCAGCAGGGACGGGAGCAGAGAGACCCAGTACTTC
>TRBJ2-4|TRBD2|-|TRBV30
CAWSVLAGFRTNIQYF
TGTGCCTGGAGTGTTTTAGCGGGCTTCCGAACGAACATTCAGTACTTC
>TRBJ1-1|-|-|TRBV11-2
CASSLDRASEAFF
TGTGCCAGCAGCTTAGACAGGGCTTCGGAAGCTTTCTTT
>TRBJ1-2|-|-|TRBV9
CASSVGQLGWGYTF
TGTGCCAGCAGCGTAGGACAGCTAGGATGGGGCTACACCTTC
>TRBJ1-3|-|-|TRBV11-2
CASSLGGDPIYF
TGTGCCAGCAGCTTAGGTGGAGACCCCATATATTTT
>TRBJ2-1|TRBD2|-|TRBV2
CASSEAVAGASNEQFF
TGTGCCAGCAGTGAAGCGGTAGCGGGAGCGTCCAATGAGCAGTTCTTC
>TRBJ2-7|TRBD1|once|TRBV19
CASSIPHRGSEQYF
TGTGCCAGTAGTATCCCGCACAGGGGCAGCGAGCAGTACTTC
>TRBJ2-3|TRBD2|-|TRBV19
CASSIRGAGADTQYF
TGTGCCAGTAGTATTAGAGGGGCGGGGGCAGATACGCAGTATTTT
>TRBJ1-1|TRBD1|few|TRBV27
CASSRTGGYTEAFF
TGTGCCAGCAGTAGGACAGGTGGGTACACTGAAGCCTTCTTT
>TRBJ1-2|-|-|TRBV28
CASRAEDGYTF
TGTGCCAGCAGGGCAGAGGATGGCTACACCTTC
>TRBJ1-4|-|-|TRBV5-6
CASSLGRVDEKLFF
TGTGCCAGCAGCTTAGGAAGGGTCGATGAAAAACTGTTTTTT
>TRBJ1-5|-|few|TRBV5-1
CASSPAGAANQPQHF
TGCGCCAGCAGCCCTGCGGGGGCTGCCAATCAGCCCCAGCATTTT
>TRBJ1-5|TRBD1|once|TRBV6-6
CASSGTGVQPQHF
TGTGCCAGCAGTGGCACAGGGGTGCAGCCCCAGCATTTT
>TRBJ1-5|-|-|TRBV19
CASSNWDSNQPQHF
TGTGCCAGTAGTAATTGGGATAGCAATCAGCCCCAGCATTTT
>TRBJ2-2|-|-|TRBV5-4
CASSFRGAGELFF
TGTGCCAGCAGCTTCCGGGGAGCCGGGGAGCTGTTTTTT
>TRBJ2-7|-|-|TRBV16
CASSRGAGSYEQYF
TGTGCCAGCAGCCGAGGGGCGGGATCCTACGAGCAGTACTTC
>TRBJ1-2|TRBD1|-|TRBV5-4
CASSLPDRGPSKDGYTF
TGTGCCAGCAGCTTGCCTGACAGGGGGCCTTCCAAGGATGGCTACACCTTC
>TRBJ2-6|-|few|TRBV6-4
CASSDPGTGANVLTF
TGTGCCAGCAGTGACCCAGGGACTGGGGCCAACGTCCTGACTTTC
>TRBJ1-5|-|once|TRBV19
CASSIASGRGEPQHF
TGTGCCAGTAGTATAGCCAGCGGCAGGGGCGAGCCCCAGCATTTT
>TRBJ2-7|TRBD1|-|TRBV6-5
CASRRQGADEQYF
TGTGCCAGCCGAAGACAGGGGGCTGACGAGCAGTACTTC
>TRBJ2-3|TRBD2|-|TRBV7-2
CASRLLGLANTDTQYF
TGTGCCAGCAGACTGCTCGGACTAGCGAACACAGATACGCAGTATTTT
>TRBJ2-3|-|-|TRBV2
CASSEEVTQYF
TGTGCCAGCAGTGAAGAGGTTACGCAGTATTTT
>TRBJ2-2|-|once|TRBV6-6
CASSYSGNTGELFF
TGTGCCAGCAGTTACTCCGGGAACACCGGGGAGCTGTTTTTT
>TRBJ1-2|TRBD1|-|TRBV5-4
CASSLGILDRNHGYTF
TGTGCCAGCAGCTTGGGAATTCTGGACAGGAATCATGGCTACACCTTC
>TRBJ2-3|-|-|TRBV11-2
CASSLGIGRSTDTQYF
TGTGCCAGCAGCTTAGGTATAGGACGAAGCACAGATACGCAGTATTTT
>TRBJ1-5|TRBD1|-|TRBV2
CASSEGDRRPNQPQHF
TGTGCCAGCAGTGAAGGGGACAGGAGACCTAATCAGCCCCAGCATTTT
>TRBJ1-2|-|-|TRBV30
CAWSAGTDYGYTF
TGTGCCTGGAGCGCCGGGACGGATTATGGCTACACCTTC
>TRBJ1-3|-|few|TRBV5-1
CASSLEGQSSGNTIYF
TGCGCCAGCAGCTTGGAAGGACAGAGCTCTGGAAACACCATATATTTT
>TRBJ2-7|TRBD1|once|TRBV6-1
CASSQRGGGYEQYF
TGTGCCAGCAGTCAAAGAGGGGGCGGGTACGAGCAGTACTTC
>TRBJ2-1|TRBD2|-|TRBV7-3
CASSLIGLAASSSYNEQFF
TGTGCCAGCAGCTTAATTGGGCTAGCGGCCTCTAGCTCCTACAATGAGCAGTTCTTC
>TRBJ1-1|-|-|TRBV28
CASRSGQRETEAFF
TGTGCCAGCAGATCTGGACAGAGGGAGACTGAAGCTTTCTTT
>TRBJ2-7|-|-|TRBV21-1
CARRLAGSYEQYF
TGTGCCAGGAGACTAGCGGGATCCTACGAGCAGTACTTC
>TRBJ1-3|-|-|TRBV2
CASSESGPGYSGNTIYF
TGTGCCAGCAGTGAGAGTGGCCCCGGATACTCTGGAAACACCATATATTTT